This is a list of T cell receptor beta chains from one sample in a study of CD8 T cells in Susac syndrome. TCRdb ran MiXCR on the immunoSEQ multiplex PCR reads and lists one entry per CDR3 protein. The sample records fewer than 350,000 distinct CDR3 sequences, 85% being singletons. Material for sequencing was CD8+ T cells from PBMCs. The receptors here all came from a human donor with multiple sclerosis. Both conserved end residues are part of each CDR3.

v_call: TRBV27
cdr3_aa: CASSSLGREQFF

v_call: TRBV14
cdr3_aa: CARTSSDSLPHNQPQHF

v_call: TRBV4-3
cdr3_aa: CASSSGWGASNQPQHF

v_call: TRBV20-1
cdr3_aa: CSASIGTVLQPQHF

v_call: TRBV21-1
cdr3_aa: CASSNEAGSSYNEQFF

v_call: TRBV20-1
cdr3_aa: CSASQDRRHYGYTF

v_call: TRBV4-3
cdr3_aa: CASSQVMAAAYEQYF

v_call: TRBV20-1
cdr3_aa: CSAYDRGMYEQYF

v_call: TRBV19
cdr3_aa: CASSIVGGWDEQYF

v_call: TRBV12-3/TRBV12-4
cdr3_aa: CASRIRGTGDTEAFF

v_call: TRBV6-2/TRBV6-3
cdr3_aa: CASSYVGLVISEQFF

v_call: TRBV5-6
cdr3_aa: CASSSKGQAYEQYF

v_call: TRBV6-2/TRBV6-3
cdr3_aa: CASSYGRERSYEQYF

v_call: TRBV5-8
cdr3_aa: CASSPGTGSGANVLTF

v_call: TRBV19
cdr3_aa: CASSDGRGADEQFF

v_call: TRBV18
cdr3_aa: CASSPPGARRYTF